Below, one T cell receptor (beta chain) is given with its context. Its antigen remains unknown. Stated time point: patch test 2, 6 weeks after DPC sensitization. Treatment: therapeutic diphenylcyclopropenone sensitization with weekly scalp DPC. The sample is drawn from a study of human T cells and chemical hapten exposure. In the study overall: Donors were sensitized with 2% DPC on the upper inner arm. The patients, most of them female, presented with alopecia areata, totalis or universalis.

Findings of the study overall: It should be noted that donors had alopecia, so their immune response may differ from healthy people's.

The library labeled individual cDNA molecules by adding unique molecular identifiers to them. TCRdb reanalysed the RACE reads using MiXCR and keeps one entry per CDR3 protein. The sample yields about 350,000 distinct CDR3 sequences, about 6% seen once. Between the trimmed V and J ends, which lost 6 bases and 0 bases, there was a span of 10 bases. Germline-derived CDR1 and CDR2 are MNHEY and SMNVEV (reference sequence). The CDR3 loop spans 14 amino acids. The sequence derives from a woman under 30 with alopecia areata. Some clones in this sample may be carry-over from other donors' samples. This specimen consisted of whole blood, obtained in connection with sensitization to the hapten diphenylcyclopropenone (DPC). The chain combines TRBV27 with TRBJ2-3; D not resolved. The CDR3 DNA reads as TGTGCCAGCAGACAGATCATAAGCACAGATACGCAGTATTTT. Its translation is CASRQIISTDTQYF.